The subject of this entry is one T cell receptor beta chain. Its specificity is unknown. This sample was included in a study of T cell responses to AZD1222 COVID-19 vaccine. Study-wide findings and caveats: Two AZD1222 doses significantly raised spike-specific TCR breadth and depth over controls.

Second-dose schedules of about 4 or about 12 weeks were combined. The table came from immunoSEQ multiplex PCR; TCRdb's copy has only in-frame clones and leaves some out. The table includes about 120,000 clones, 84% detected once. The length of the CDR3 is 13 residues. The ends were cut back, 0 bases at V and 5 bases at J, with 5 bases in the middle. Germline CDR1 reads MGHRA; CDR2 reads YSYEKL. The starting material was peripheral blood, obtained 28 days after the second AZD1222 dose. The chain recombines TRBV4-1 with TRBJ1-3, with D unclear. The receptor was isolated from an adult who received the AZD1222 COVID-19 vaccine. CDR3 nucleotides: TGCGCCAGCAGCCAAGAGGCCAGAAACACCATATATTTT. As protein: CASSQEARNTIYF.